These 29 T cell receptor beta chains were all obtained from the same sample, sequenced in a study of CD8+ T cells in alopecia areata. Extracted from the samples, RNA was reverse transcribed into cDNA to serve as the sequencing template. Produced via immunoSEQ multiplex PCR; TCRdb's table is partial and in-frame only. The sample carries about 110,000 clones, around 59% recorded once. Material for sequencing was CD8+ T cells sorted from blood. The receptors originated from a human donor in good health.

The rearrangement links TRBV19 to TRBJ1-2, with TRBD1 matching 7 bases. The CDR3 loop spans 14 amino acids. Per germline, CDR1 LNHDA and CDR2 SQIVND (reference sequence). Trimming took 4 bases from V and 2 from J; bases not matched to a gene: 4. The CDR3 sequence is CASSRGTDNYGYTF. CDR3 bases: TGTGCCAGTAGTAGGGGGACAGACAACTATGGCTACACCTTC.

The chain employs TRBV15 and TRBJ2-7; no definite D call. The CDR3 sequence is 14 residues long. V lost 1 base and J 4 bases, leaving 11 bases between the germline ends. Germline values: CDR1 LNHNV, CDR2 YYDKDF (reference sequence). The CDR3 spells CATSRGAPTYEQYF. The CDR3 DNA follows: TGTGCCACCAGCAGAGGGGCCCCTACATACGAGCAGTACTTC. Together with reference TRBV15 and TRBJ2-7, the CDR3 gives the full variable domain: DAMVIQNPRYQVTQFGKPVTLSCSQTLNHNVMYWYQQKSSQAPKLLFHYYDKDFNNEADTPDNFQSRRPNTSFCFLDIRSPGLGDTAMYLCATSRGAPTYEQYFGPGTRLTVT.

The chain links TRBV4-1 to TRBJ1-2; D is perhaps TRBD1 (6 bases). The CDR3 consists of 15 residues. CDR1 and CDR2 from the germline V gene are MGHRA and YSYEKL. Deletions cut 4 bases from V and 4 bases from J, with 16 bases between. CDR3 loop: CASSPRTGAFYGYTF. CDR3 nucleotides: TGCGCCAGCAGCCCGAGGACGGGGGCATTCTATGGCTACACCTTC.

The rearrangement links TRBV9 to TRBJ1-1; D perhaps matches TRBD1 (5 bases). V was shortened by 4 bases and J by 8 bases, with 9 bases between the two germline ends. Germline CDR1 is SGDLS and CDR2 is YYNGEE. The CDR3 has 11 amino acids. CDR3 amino acids: CASSLRGEAFF. The CDR3 DNA reads TGTGCCAGCAGCCTCCGGGGGGAAGCTTTCTTT.

V is TRBV28 and J is TRBJ2-7; D possibly corresponds to TRBD1 (6 bases). The germline V and J ends were trimmed by 7 bases and 0 bases, with 13 bases remaining between them. Looked up from germline, CDR1 is MDHEN and CDR2 is SYDVKM. There are 14 residues in the CDR3. CDR3 nucleotides: TGTGCCAGCACCCAACAGGGTAGCTCCTACGAGCAGTACTTC. This gives the protein CASTQQGSSYEQYF.

The chain employs TRBV15 and TRBJ2-7; D may be TRBD2 (6 bases). CDR3 length: 15 amino acids. V lost 0 bases and J lost 5, with 14 bases in between. The germline V gene encodes CDR1 LNHNV and CDR2 YYDKDF (reference sequence). CDR3 bases: TGTGCCACCAGCAGAGATGGGGCCCCGGGGGACGAGCAGTACTTC. Translated: CATSRDGAPGDEQYF.

The V gene is TRBV6-6, the J gene TRBJ1-2, with D unresolved. Germline V gene lookup returns CDR1 MNHNY and CDR2 SVGAGI (reference sequence). V lost 5 bases, J lost 4 bases, and 14 bases lay in between. The CDR3 is 14 residues long. The CDR3 protein is CASSTTQDLYGYTF. In nucleotides, the CDR3 is TGTGCCAGCAGTACGACCCAGGATCTCTATGGCTACACCTTC.

The chain joins TRBV4-1 to TRBJ2-4; weak D call: TRBD1 (7 bases). There are 15 residues in the CDR3. CDR1 and CDR2 from the germline V gene are MGHRA and YSYEKL. The ends were cut back, 3 bases at V and 6 bases at J, with 15 bases in the middle. The CDR3 nucleotides read TGCGCCAGCAGCCATCCATGGCGGGACAGAAACATTCAGTACTTC. Protein product: CASSHPWRDRNIQYF.

V and J are TRBV28 and TRBJ2-1; 16 bases match TRBD2. J was trimmed by 10 bases and V by 5 bases; bases with no gene match: 11. Looked up from germline, CDR1 is MDHEN and CDR2 is SYDVKM. This CDR3 is built from 17 residues. This chain's CDR3 is CASSGLGLAGGRGEQFF. In DNA form, the CDR3 reads TGTGCCAGCAGTGGCCTGGGACTAGCGGGGGGGCGAGGAGAGCAGTTCTTC.

The chain links TRBV4-3 to TRBJ1-6, with 7 bases that match TRBD1. The CDR3 loop spans 17 amino acids. The germline V gene has CDR1 LGHNA and CDR2 YSLEER. Trimming cost V 0 bases and J 2 bases; bases outside gene matches: 4. CDR3 sequence: CASSQDAGGPYNSPLHF. Written as DNA, the CDR3 is TGCGCCAGCAGCCAAGATGCAGGGGGACCCTATAATTCACCCCTCCACTTT.

The chain combines TRBV2 with TRBJ2-5; maybe TRBD2 (7 bases). V was cut by 11 bases and J by 4 bases, with 17 bases left in between. Germline CDR1 reads SNHLY; CDR2 reads FYNNEI. The CDR3 runs to 13 residues. The CDR3 nucleotides are TGTGCCGGAAGGACGGGGGGCGTAGAGACCCAGTACTTC. This gives the protein CAGRTGGVETQYF.

This clone was observed a single time. The chain joins TRBV12-5 to TRBJ1-1; the D is unclear. V dropped 0 bases and J dropped 1 base, with 15 bases sitting between them. This CDR3 region has 17 residues. Germline V lookup: CDR1 LGHNT, CDR2 FRNRAP. CDR3 loop: CASGLVFPGYPNTEAFF. The DNA for the CDR3 is TGTGCTAGTGGTTTGGTATTTCCGGGTTACCCGAACACTGAAGCTTTCTTT.

The chain joins TRBV9 to TRBJ2-1, with D perhaps matching TRBD1 or TRBD2 (5 bases each). This CDR3 has 15 amino acids. Looked up from germline, CDR1 is SGDLS and CDR2 is YYNGEE. V was clipped by 0 bases and J by 2 bases, with 9 bases between them. CDR3 in amino acids: CASSVGGSTYNEQFF. CDR3 nucleotide sequence: TGTGCCAGCAGCGTAGGGGGGAGCACCTACAATGAGCAGTTCTTC.

This sequence joins TRBV5-6 and TRBJ2-1; D call uncertain. Germline CDR1 SGHDT, CDR2 YYEEEE. This CDR3 has 13 amino acids. Trimming removed 1 base at V and 7 bases at J, with 9 bases between. DNA for the CDR3: TGTGCCAGCAGCTTGTATGGTAATAATGAGCAGTTCTTC. Translating it yields CASSLYGNNEQFF.

The chain uses TRBV7-6 and TRBJ2-1, with TRBD1 matching over 8 bases. V shed 1 base, J shed 4 bases, and the junction held 3 bases outside the gene matches. The CDR3 is 15 amino acids. Per the germline V gene, CDR1 is SGHVS and CDR2 is FNYEAQ. CDR3 sequence reads: CASSLGQGAYNEQFF. The DNA for the CDR3 is TGTGCCAGCAGCTTAGGTCAGGGGGCTTACAATGAGCAGTTCTTC. The full variable domain, with the rest looked up from reference TRBV7-6 and TRBJ2-1, is GAGVSQSPRYKVTKRGQDVALRCDPISGHVSLYWYRQALGQGPEFLTYFNYEAQQDKSGLPNDRFSAERPEGSISTLTIQRTEQRDSAMYRCASSLGQGAYNEQFFGPGTRLTVL.

The chain links TRBV14 to TRBJ2-1; 7 nucleotides match TRBD1. From germline, CDR1 is SGHDN and CDR2 FVKESK. CDR3 length: 15 residues. V shed 0 bases, J shed 4 bases, and the junction held 3 bases outside the gene matches. Here the CDR3 DNA reads TGTGCCAGCAGCCAAGACTGGGACAGTTACAATGAGCAGTTCTTC. It encodes CASSQDWDSYNEQFF. Supplemented by reference TRBV14 and TRBJ2-1, the full variable domain reads EAGVTQFPSHSVIEKGQTVTLRCDPISGHDNLYWYRRVMGKEIKFLLHFVKESKQDESGMPNNRFLAERTGGTYSTLKVQPAELEDSGVYFCASSQDWDSYNEQFFGPGTRLTVL.

This clone was counted a few times. This chain connects TRBV9 to TRBJ2-2; either TRBD1 or TRBD2 may supply D (5 bases each). The CDR3 sequence is 16 residues long. Germline CDR1 reads SGDLS; CDR2 reads YYNGEE. Trimming left V 3 bases short and J 4 bases short, with 16 bases between. CDR3 sequence: CASSGLSTGLTGELFF. The CDR3, as DNA: TGTGCCAGCAGCGGCCTGTCTACAGGACTCACCGGGGAGCTGTTTTTT.

Only a few counts were recorded for this clone. The chain links TRBV29-1 to TRBJ2-7; the match to TRBD1 covers 8 bases. Germline loops: CDR1 SQVTM, CDR2 ANQGSEA. J gave up 1 base and V 6 bases, and 8 bases lay outside the gene matches. This CDR3 region has 14 residues. The CDR3 is CSVRTGQGSYEQYF. CDR3 nucleotides: TGCAGCGTGAGGACAGGGCAGGGGTCCTACGAGCAGTACTTC.

This chain connects TRBV27 to TRBJ1-2; perhaps TRBD1 as D (5 bases). There are 14 residues in the CDR3. V was pared by 6 bases and J by 4 bases, with 15 bases between. Germline CDR1 and CDR2: MNHEY and SMNVEV (reference sequence). CDR3 nucleotide sequence: TGTGCCAGCAGCCCGGACGGTGGGGCCTATGGCTACACCTTC. It yields the protein CASSPDGGAYGYTF.

The genes are TRBV29-1 and TRBJ2-3; D is possibly TRBD2 (5 bases). Germline V gives CDR1 SQVTM, CDR2 ANQGSEA. Trimming shortened V by 0 bases and J by 7 bases, and 14 bases separated the two germline ends. The CDR3 loop spans 14 amino acids. The DNA of the CDR3 is TGCAGCGTTGAAGATCGAGGTGGAGGCAATACGCAGTATTTT. It encodes CSVEDRGGGNTQYF.

The J gene is TRBJ2-3, the V gene TRBV11-2; TRBD2 agrees at 14 bases. This CDR3 comprises 19 residues. The junction had 8 bases not matched to a gene; V was cut back by 1 base and J by 2 bases. CDR1 SGHAT and CDR2 FQNNGV come from the germline V gene. DNA for the CDR3: TGTGCCAGCAGCTTAGTTCCTAGGACTAGCGGGAGGCCCACAGATACGCAGTATTTT. Protein product: CASSLVPRTSGRPTDTQYF.

The chain is built from TRBV13 and TRBJ1-4; D not certain. In germline, CDR1 is PRHDT, CDR2 FYEKMQ (reference sequence). This CDR3 has 11 amino acids. V dropped 5 bases and J dropped 11 bases, with 9 bases sitting between them. The CDR3 sequence: CASSTKRKLFF. The CDR3 DNA reads as TGTGCCAGCAGCACAAAAAGGAAACTGTTTTTT.

The chain joins TRBV6-5 to TRBJ2-1; 9 nucleotides agree with TRBD2. CDR3 length equals 15 residues. V dropped 4 bases and J dropped 3; count of bases not matched to a gene: 4. Germline CDR1 MNHEY, CDR2 SVGAGI. CDR3 in DNA: TGTGCCAGCAGTTTGGGCGGGGGGGACTACAATGAGCAGTTCTTC. It codes for CASSLGGGDYNEQFF.

This chain links TRBV28 with TRBJ1-3; D unclear. V was cut by 6 bases and J by 7 bases, with 7 bases left in between. CDR3 length equals 11 residues. Germline CDR1 MDHEN, CDR2 SYDVKM. The CDR3 reads CASSPGNTIYF. The CDR3 bases are TGTGCCAGCAGCCCCGGTAACACCATATATTTT.

The chain carries TRBV2 and TRBJ2-5; possibly TRBD2 for D (6 bases). Between the trimmed V and J ends, which lost 1 base and 5 bases, there was a span of 11 bases. Germline values: CDR1 SNHLY, CDR2 FYNNEI. The CDR3 is 14 amino acids. The CDR3 sequence: CASSEGTGEETQYF. CDR3 nucleotides: TGTGCCAGCAGTGAAGGGACGGGGGAGGAGACCCAGTACTTC.

The chain links TRBV30 to TRBJ2-1; D call uncertain. The CDR3 spans 18 residues. Deletions cut 0 bases from V and 2 bases from J, with 20 bases between. The germline CDR1 and CDR2 sequences are GTSNPN and SVGIG (reference sequence). DNA for the CDR3: TGTGCCTGGAGTGTACGTCGGGTACTCCGAAAGGCCTACAATGAGCAGTTCTTC. It translates to CAWSVRRVLRKAYNEQFF.

This chain uses TRBV2 with TRBJ2-1; D may be TRBD1 (8 bases). The CDR3 spans 16 residues. Germline CDR1 SNHLY, CDR2 FYNNEI. V was pared by 6 bases and J by 6 bases, with 21 bases between. CDR3 in DNA: TGTGCCAGCAGGGGGGGGACAGGCGGGAGATTCAATGAGCAGTTCTTC. The encoded protein is CASRGGTGGRFNEQFF.

In the case of this clone: Germline and junction disagree at one end, which may indicate a read error. The rearrangement links TRBV7-7 to TRBJ2-7; 10 bases align to TRBD2. This CDR3 is 14 amino acids long. The germline CDR1 and CDR2 sequences are SSHAT and FNYEAQ (reference sequence). CDR3 residues: CASSYLAGGYEQYF. The CDR3 bases are TGTGCTAGCAGCTACTTAGCGGGGGGTTACGAGCAGTACTTC.

This rearrangement joins TRBV4-3 to TRBJ2-2, with a tentative D call TRBD1 (5 bases). The CDR3 has 16 amino acids. V was cut by 3 bases and J by 0 bases, with 11 bases left in between. Germline V gene sequence: CDR1 LGHNA, CDR2 YSLEER. In DNA, the CDR3 is TGCGCCAGCAGCCAGATACAGGTTACGAACACCGGGGAGCTGTTTTTT. Translation: CASSQIQVTNTGELFF.